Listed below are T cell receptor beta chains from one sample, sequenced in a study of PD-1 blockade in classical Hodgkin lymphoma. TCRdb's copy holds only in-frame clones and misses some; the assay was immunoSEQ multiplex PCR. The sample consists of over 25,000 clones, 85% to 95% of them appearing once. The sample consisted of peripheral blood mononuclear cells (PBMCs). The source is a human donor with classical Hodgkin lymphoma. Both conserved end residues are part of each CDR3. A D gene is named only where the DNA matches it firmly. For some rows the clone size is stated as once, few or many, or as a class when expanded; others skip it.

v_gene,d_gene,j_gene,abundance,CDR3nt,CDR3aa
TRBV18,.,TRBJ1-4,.,TGTGCCAGCTCACCAACTGCCGGTGGTGAAAAACTGTTTTTT,CASSPTAGGEKLFF
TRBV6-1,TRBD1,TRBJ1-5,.,TGTGCCAGCAAAGTTCAGGGGGTCCTAGGCCAGCCCCAGCATTTT,CASKVQGVLGQPQHF
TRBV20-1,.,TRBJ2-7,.,TGCAGTGCTGTTCGCAACTACGAGCAGTACTTC,CSAVRNYEQYF
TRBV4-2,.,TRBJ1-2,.,TGTGCCAGCAGCCAAGACAGGACAGCAGCTAGTCCTGACTATGGCTACACCTTC,CASSQDRTAASPDYGYTF
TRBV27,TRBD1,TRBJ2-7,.,TGTGCCAGCAGTTTAGGTACAGGGGGCACGAGGGAGCAGTACTTC,CASSLGTGGTREQYF
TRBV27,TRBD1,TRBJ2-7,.,TGTGCCAGCAGTTTCTACGACAGGGCCCACGAGCAGTACTTC,CASSFYDRAHEQYF
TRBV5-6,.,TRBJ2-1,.,TGTGCCAGCAGCTTGACGGGGAAGCAGTTCTTC,CASSLTGKQFF
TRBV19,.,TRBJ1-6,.,TGTGCCAGTAGTATGGCAGCGGAGAATTCACCCCTCCACTTT,CASSMAAENSPLHF
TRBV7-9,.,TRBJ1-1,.,TGTGCCAGCAGCTTGGGGGTCACTGAAGCTTTCTTT,CASSLGVTEAFF
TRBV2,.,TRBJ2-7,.,TGTGCCAGCAGAGATAAGGGGAGGTCCTACGAGCAGTACTTC,CASRDKGRSYEQYF
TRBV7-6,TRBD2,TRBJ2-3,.,TGTGCCAGCAGCCCGACTAGCGGGAGGGCAGATACGCAGTATTTT,CASSPTSGRADTQYF
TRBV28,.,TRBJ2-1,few,TGTGCCAGCAGTTTAATACAGGCCAATGAGCAGTTCTTC,CASSLIQANEQFF
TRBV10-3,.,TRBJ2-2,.,TGTGCCATCAGTGAATCACAGGGTCGTTGGAACACCGGGGAGCTGTTTTTT,CAISESQGRWNTGELFF
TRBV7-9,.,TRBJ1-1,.,TGTGCCAGCAGCTTAGTCGAAGCTTTCTTT,CASSLVEAFF
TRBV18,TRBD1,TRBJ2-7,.,TGTGCCAGCTCACCGGGCAGGGGGCAGAACGAGCAGTACTTC,CASSPGRGQNEQYF
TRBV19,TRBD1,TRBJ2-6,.,TGTGCCAGTAGCGACAGGGGTTCTGGGGCCAACGTCCTGACTTTC,CASSDRGSGANVLTF
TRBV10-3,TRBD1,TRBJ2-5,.,TGTGCCATCAGTGGGACAGGGGGCAGAGAGACCCAGTACTTC,CAISGTGGRETQYF
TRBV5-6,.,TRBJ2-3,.,TGTGCCAGCAGCTTGGATGGGGGAAGCACAGATACGCAGTATTTT,CASSLDGGSTDTQYF
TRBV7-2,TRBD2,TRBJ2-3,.,TGTGCCAGCAGCTTCCGACTAGCGGGAGGGCTTGTAGATACGCAGTATTTT,CASSFRLAGGLVDTQYF
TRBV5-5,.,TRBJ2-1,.,TGTGCCAGCGCGCCGCGAGGCCCTCCCGACAATGAGCAGTTCTTC,CASAPRGPPDNEQFF
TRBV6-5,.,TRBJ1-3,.,TGTGCCAGCAGATCCGCCGGAGGGGGGGACACCATATATTTT,CASRSAGGGDTIYF
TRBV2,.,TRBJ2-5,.,TGTGCCAGCAGTGAGCGGACAGCCCGAGAGACCCAGTACTTC,CASSERTARETQYF
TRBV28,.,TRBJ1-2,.,TGTGCCAGCAGAACTACAACTGTCAGGGTAGGCTATGGCTACACCTTC,CASRTTTVRVGYGYTF
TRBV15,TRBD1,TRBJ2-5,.,TGTGCCACCAGCCCTCAGACAGGGGAAGAGACCCAGTACTTC,CATSPQTGEETQYF
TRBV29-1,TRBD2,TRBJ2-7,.,TGCAGCGTTGCAAAGAGCGGGAGGGCCTACGAGCAGTACTTC,CSVAKSGRAYEQYF
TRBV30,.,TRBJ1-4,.,TGTGCCTGGATGCCCAGAGCCGATGAGAAACTGTTTTTT,CAWMPRADEKLFF
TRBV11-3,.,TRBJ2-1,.,TGTGCCAGCAGCCCAGACAGTTTTTCCTACAATGAGCAGTTCTTC,CASSPDSFSYNEQFF
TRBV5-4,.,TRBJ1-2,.,TGTGCCAGCAGCCCCGGGTTTCAAAGGGACTATGGCTACACCTTC,CASSPGFQRDYGYTF
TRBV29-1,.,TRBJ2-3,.,TGCAGCGGCGATTCCGGGGGTAGGACAGATACGCAGTATTTT,CSGDSGGRTDTQYF
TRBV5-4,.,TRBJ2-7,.,TGTGCCAGCAGCTTGAGTCCCCGGACAGACTACGAGCAGTACTTC,CASSLSPRTDYEQYF
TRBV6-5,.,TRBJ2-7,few,TGTGCCAGCAGTTCTGACTTAACAGGTTCCTACGAGCAGTACTTC,CASSSDLTGSYEQYF
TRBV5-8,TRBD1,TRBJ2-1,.,TGTGCCAGCAGCCCTCGGACAGGGGGAAGCTCCTACAATGAGCAGTTCTTC,CASSPRTGGSSYNEQFF
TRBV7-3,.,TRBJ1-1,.,TGTGCCAGCAGCGGGAGCGGGGAGGGAGAAGCTTTCTTT,CASSGSGEGEAFF
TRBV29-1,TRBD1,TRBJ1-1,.,TGCAGCGTTGAAGGCCGACAGGGGGCGAACACTGAAGCTTTCTTT,CSVEGRQGANTEAFF
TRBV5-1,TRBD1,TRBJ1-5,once,TGCGCCAGCAGCCCCTACCCCGGACAGGGGGTTGGTCAGCCCCAGCATTTT,CASSPYPGQGVGQPQHF